Below are 8 T cell receptor beta chains sequenced from a single sample in a study of shared clonotypes between healthy human individuals. The method was immunoSEQ multiplex PCR; TCRdb's version includes in-frame clones alone and lacks a portion of them. The table lists a few million clones, roughly 93% of them singletons, with approximately 1.6% in the top ten. CD45RO-negative, CCR7-selected cells formed the naive CD8 fraction, which excluded terminally differentiated effector memory CD45RA+ cells. Sequencing used naive CD8+ T cells from PBMCs. The receptors originated from a man between 18 and 35 years old in good health. Some clones in this sample may be carry-over from other donors' samples.

The rearrangement joins TRBV7-9 to TRBJ2-1; D is ambiguous. The germline CDR1 and CDR2 sequences are SEHNR and FQNEAQ (reference sequence). Trimming shortened V by 5 bases and J by 12 bases, and 8 bases separated the two germline ends. This CDR3 comprises 10 residues. CDR3 DNA sequence: TGTGCCAGCAGCCGTGGGGTGCAGTTCTTC. Translating it yields CASSRGVQFF.

The chain combines TRBV4-1 with TRBJ2-7; D is uncertain. There are 13 residues in the CDR3. Germline CDR1 and CDR2: MGHRA and YSYEKL. Trimming left V 4 bases short and J 3 bases short, with 10 bases between. The CDR3: CASSPTISYEQYF. The DNA for the CDR3 is TGCGCCAGCAGCCCCACGATAAGCTACGAGCAGTACTTC.

The rearrangement links TRBV5-8 to TRBJ2-2; D possibly corresponds to TRBD2 (6 bases). This CDR3 is built from 14 residues. The V end was cut by 0 bases, the J end by 7 bases, with 10 bases between. Germline CDR1 is SGHTS and CDR2 is YDEGEE. The CDR3 region has the DNA TGTGCCAGCAGCTTGGTTCGGGAGTACGGGGAGCTGTTTTTT. It specifies CASSLVREYGELFF.

This clone was counted once. The chain is built from TRBV6-5 and TRBJ2-5, with a tentative D call TRBD1 (6 bases). CDR1 and CDR2 (germline): MNHEY, SVGAGI. V was clipped by 5 bases and J by 0 bases, with 10 bases between them. The CDR3 is made up of 14 amino acids. For the CDR3, the DNA is TGTGCCAGCAGTCCCGGACAGTACCAAGAGACCCAGTACTTC. This gives the protein CASSPGQYQETQYF.

The rearrangement joins TRBV2 to TRBJ2-7, with TRBD2 matching over 8 bases. Per germline, CDR1 SNHLY and CDR2 FYNNEI. The CDR3 has 15 residues. The V gene end was trimmed by 5 bases and the J gene end by 0 bases; junction bases not matched to a gene: 6. The CDR3 protein is CASSPSGRTSYEQYF. In DNA, the CDR3 is TGTGCCAGCAGTCCTAGCGGGCGCACCTCCTACGAGCAGTACTTC.

This clone was counted a single time. V gene TRBV27 combines with J gene TRBJ1-1, with D perhaps matching TRBD1 (6 bases). V lost 2 bases to trimming and J lost 4 bases, with 11 bases between them. CDR3 length: 14 residues. CDR1 is MNHEY and CDR2 is SMNVEV in the germline V gene (reference sequence). The CDR3 region has the DNA TGTGCCAGCAGTTTAGGGGGGGCGACCACTGAAGCTTTCTTT. Translation gives CASSLGGATTEAFF.

The chain links TRBV27 to TRBJ2-1; possibly TRBD2 for D (6 bases). Germline V gives CDR1 MNHEY, CDR2 SMNVEV (reference sequence). The CDR3 runs 12 residues. The V end lost 6 bases, the J end lost 8 bases, and 11 bases lay between the germline ends. CDR3 sequence: CASRAGLHEQFF. CDR3 sequence (DNA): TGTGCCAGCAGGGCGGGACTCCATGAGCAGTTCTTC.

In DNA form, the CDR3 reads TGTGCCAGCAGGGCGGGACAACGCTACGAGCAGTACTTC. Translation gives CASRAGQRYEQYF. The V call is TRBV2, the J call TRBJ2-7; D may be TRBD1 or TRBD2 (6 bases each). The length of the CDR3 is 13 residues. V lost 6 bases and J lost 3, with 12 bases in between. CDR1 is SNHLY and CDR2 is FYNNEI in the germline V gene. The variable domain in full, with the rest retrieved from reference TRBV2 and TRBJ2-7, is EPEVTQTPSHQVTQMGQEVILRCVPISNHLYFYWYRQILGQKVEFLVSFYNNEISEKSEIFDDQFSVERPDGSNFTLKIRSTKLEDSAMYFCASRAGQRYEQYFGPGTRLTVT.